This entry lists 29 T cell receptor beta chains sequenced from one sample in a study of shared clonotypes between healthy human individuals. Produced via immunoSEQ multiplex PCR; TCRdb's table is partial and in-frame only. The data contain approximately 530,000 clones, roughly 95% of them singletons. The material sequenced was naive CD4+ T cells sorted from blood. The subset is: CD45RA+ positively selected. All receptors come from a woman in her twenties or thirties in good health.

V is TRBV5-1 and J is TRBJ2-5; 9 bases fit TRBD2. The end of the DNA is better explained by TRBJ2-7, so the J call may be wrong. CDR1 is SGHRS, CDR2 YFSETQ, per germline. The length of the CDR3 is 15 residues. CDR3 sequence reads: CASSIRTSAPYEQYF. The CDR3 coding sequence is TGCGCCAGCAGCATCCGGACTAGCGCCCCCTACGAGCAGTACTTC.

This chain uses TRBV27 with TRBJ1-4, with D maybe TRBD1 (6 bases). CDR3 size: 15 residues. Looked up from germline, CDR1 is MNHEY and CDR2 is SMNVEV (reference sequence). Deletions cut 6 bases from V and 8 bases from J, with 19 bases between. The CDR3 here is CASREWGGGDEKLFF. DNA of the CDR3: TGTGCCAGCAGAGAGTGGGGCGGGGGCGACGAAAAACTGTTTTTT.

V usage is TRBV27 and J usage is TRBJ2-4, with D tentatively TRBD2 (5 bases). CDR1 MNHEY and CDR2 SMNVEV come from the germline V gene (reference sequence). This CDR3 contains 17 residues. Between the trimmed V and J ends, which lost 6 bases and 3 bases, there was a span of 21 bases. CDR3 sequence: CASRPWVPRGGKNIQYF. CDR3 nucleotides: TGTGCCAGCAGACCCTGGGTCCCCCGGGGTGGCAAAAACATTCAGTACTTC.

The CDR3 sequence: CASSKPQGANGYTF. CDR3 nucleotide sequence: TGTGCCAGCAGCAAACCGCAGGGGGCGAATGGCTACACCTTC. The chain recombines TRBV9 with TRBJ1-2; 8 nucleotides match TRBD1. The length of the CDR3 is 14 residues. Unmatched junction bases numbered 8, after V lost 4 bases and J lost 6 bases. CDR1 is SGDLS, CDR2 YYNGEE, per germline.

The chain joins TRBV7-9 to TRBJ2-5; 10 nucleotides match TRBD1. Germline trimming cut 4 bases from V and 1 base from J; bases unmatched to any gene: 6. Germline CDR1 and CDR2: SEHNR and FQNEAQ (reference sequence). This CDR3 spans 16 amino acids. Here the CDR3 reads CASSWRGQGLQETQYF. DNA for the CDR3: TGTGCCAGCAGCTGGCGGGGACAGGGGCTCCAAGAGACCCAGTACTTC. Complete variable domain (other parts from reference TRBV7-9 and TRBJ2-5): DTGVSQNPRHKITKRGQNVTFRCDPISEHNRLYWYRQTLGQGPEFLTYFQNEAQLEKSRLLSDRFSAERPKGSFSTLEIQRTEQGDSAMYLCASSWRGQGLQETQYFGPGTRLLVL.

The chain employs TRBV28 and TRBJ2-1; 8 nucleotides align to TRBD2. J gave up 6 bases and V 8 bases, and 15 bases lay outside the gene matches. Germline V CDR1 and CDR2: MDHEN, SYDVKM. The length of the CDR3 is 16 residues. The CDR3, as DNA: TGTGCCAGCGGAACGGGAGGGCCGGTAGTGATCAATGAGCAGTTCTTC. Its translation is CASGTGGPVVINEQFF.

This rearrangement joins TRBV27 to TRBJ2-7, with a weak D call TRBD1 (5 bases). The CDR3 sequence is 15 residues long. The V gene lost 5 bases and the J gene lost 2 bases, with 16 bases spanning the gap. Germline loops: CDR1 MNHEY, CDR2 SMNVEV (reference sequence). Written as DNA, the CDR3 is TGTGCCAGCAGTACCTTGCAGCCAGGGCCCTACGAGCAGTACTTC. As protein: CASSTLQPGPYEQYF.

Regarding this clone: The sample contains more than one DNA sequence encoding this CDR3. The rearrangement joins TRBV5-1 to TRBJ1-1; D gene unclear. This CDR3 has 13 amino acids. Trimming left V 0 bases short and J 7 bases short, with 10 bases between. Per the germline V gene, CDR1 is SGHRS and CDR2 is YFSETQ. The CDR3 spells CASSLAGRSEAFF. Here the CDR3 DNA reads TGCGCCAGCAGCTTGGCGGGCCGGAGTGAAGCTTTCTTT.

This clone showed up just once. V usage is TRBV18 and J usage is TRBJ1-1; possibly TRBD1 for D (5 bases). From germline, CDR1 is KGHSH and CDR2 LQKENI. The CDR3 spans 12 residues. The V end lost 6 bases, the J end lost 10 bases, and 15 bases lay between the germline ends. CDR3 in amino acids: CASSPTDQGAFF. CDR3 coding DNA: TGTGCCAGCTCTCCGACAGACCAGGGAGCTTTCTTT.

This chain's CDR3 is CASRNGGGTSYEQYF. DNA for the CDR3: TGTGCCAGCAGGAACGGCGGGGGTACGTCCTACGAGCAGTACTTC. The rearrangement uses TRBV6-5 and TRBJ2-7, with 7 bases that match TRBD2. J lost 1 base, V lost 6 bases, and 9 bases had no gene match. CDR3 length equals 15 residues. From germline, CDR1 is MNHEY and CDR2 SVGAGI.

The chain couples TRBV6-1 to TRBJ1-1; D unresolved. The CDR3 has 15 amino acids. V was pared by 0 bases and J by 3 bases, with 11 bases between. Germline V gene data show CDR1 as MNHNS and CDR2 as SASEGT. Here the CDR3 reads CASSEAGERDTEAFF. CDR3 sequence (DNA): TGTGCCAGCAGTGAAGCGGGAGAAAGGGACACTGAAGCTTTCTTT.

This chain joins TRBV28 and TRBJ2-2; D is perhaps TRBD1 (9 bases). There are 16 residues in the CDR3. V lost 8 bases to trimming and J lost 5 bases, with 21 bases between them. Germline values: CDR1 MDHEN, CDR2 SYDVKM. In nucleotides, the CDR3 is TGTGCCAGCTCGGGCGGGGGGACAGGGCATACCGGGGAGCTGTTTTTT. Translating gives CASSGGGTGHTGELFF. The full variable domain, its missing parts supplied by reference TRBV28 and TRBJ2-2, is DVKVTQSSRYLVKRTGEKVFLECVQDMDHENMFWYRQDPGLGLRLIYFSYDVKMKEKGDIPEGYSVSREKKERFSLILESASTNQTSMYLCASSGGGTGHTGELFFGEGSRLTVL.

This clone was recorded a few times. This chain joins TRBV30 and TRBJ1-2; D is ambiguous. Germline V gene sequence: CDR1 GTSNPN, CDR2 SVGIG (reference sequence). The CDR3 consists of 12 residues. The V gene lost 7 bases and the J gene lost 5 bases, with 14 bases spanning the gap. CDR3 coding DNA: TGTGCCTCCCACGGTCTTCGGTATGGCTACACCTTC. The encoded protein is CASHGLRYGYTF. Full variable domain (outside the CDR3, taken from reference TRBV30 and TRBJ1-2): SQTIHQWPATLVQPVGSPLSLECTVEGTSNPNLYWYRQAAGRGLQLLFYSVGIGQISSEVPQNLSASRPQDRQFILSSKKLLLSDSGFYLCASHGLRYGYTFGSGTRLTVV.

This clone was seen just once. The chain couples TRBV5-6 to TRBJ1-3; D is ambiguous. V was clipped by 2 bases and J by 1 base, with 10 bases between them. This CDR3 spans 15 amino acids. CDR1 and CDR2 from the germline V gene are SGHDT and YYEEEE. The CDR3 protein is CASSFPPVSGNTIYF. CDR3 in DNA: TGTGCCAGCAGCTTCCCGCCCGTTTCTGGAAACACCATATATTTT.

This clone appeared once. The chain carries TRBV28 and TRBJ1-1; 7 nucleotides agree with TRBD1. The germline V gene encodes CDR1 MDHEN and CDR2 SYDVKM. With V trimmed by 11 bases and J by 2 bases, 5 bases remained unmatched. The CDR3 loop spans 12 amino acids. In DNA form, the CDR3 reads TGTGCCTGTGGGACAGCCAACACTGAAGCTTTCTTT. Protein sequence: CACGTANTEAFF.

V usage is TRBV10-3 and J usage is TRBJ1-4; a possible D gene is TRBD1 (5 bases). The germline CDR1 and CDR2 sequences are ENHRY and SYGVKD. The V end was cut by 2 bases, the J end by 8 bases, with 18 bases between. This CDR3 has 16 residues. The CDR3 sequence: CAISERGVGLGEKLFF. As DNA, the CDR3 is TGTGCCATCAGTGAGCGAGGGGTCGGTCTGGGGGAAAAACTGTTTTTT.

The rearrangement uses TRBV9 and TRBJ2-3; a possible D gene is TRBD2 (6 bases). V was pared by 0 bases and J by 2 bases, with 13 bases between. This CDR3 region has 16 residues. Looked up from germline, CDR1 is SGDLS and CDR2 is YYNGEE. CDR3 coding DNA: TGTGCCAGCAGCGTAGGGGGGGTAGCGAACACAGATACGCAGTATTTT. Translation: CASSVGGVANTDTQYF.

The genes are TRBV5-1 and TRBJ2-3; possibly TRBD1 for D (6 bases). The CDR3 contains 13 residues. Trimming took 1 base from V and 5 from J, leaving 8 bases between them. Per germline, CDR1 SGHRS and CDR2 YFSETQ. The CDR3 DNA reads TGCGCCAGCAGCTTGACAGGGTTAGATACGCAGTATTTT. Protein: CASSLTGLDTQYF.

Concerning this clone: This sample also contains other DNA sequences that code for the same CDR3. V and J are TRBV7-8 and TRBJ1-2; the match to TRBD1 covers 7 bases. The V gene end was trimmed by 3 bases and the J gene end by 7 bases; junction bases not matched to a gene: 8. CDR3 length: 14 amino acids. Germline CDR1 and CDR2: SGHVS and FQNEAQ. CDR3 DNA sequence: TGTGCCAGCAGCTTGGGAGGGACAGCGGCTGGCTACACCTTC. As protein: CASSLGGTAAGYTF.

The rearrangement joins TRBV5-1 to TRBJ1-1; TRBD1 agrees at 7 bases. Trimming at V came to 3 bases and at J to 4 bases, leaving 6 bases not matched to a gene. Germline V gene lookup returns CDR1 SGHRS and CDR2 YFSETQ. This CDR3 comprises 14 residues. CDR3 loop: CASSWPGQSTEAFF. The CDR3 region has the DNA TGCGCCAGCAGCTGGCCGGGACAGAGCACTGAAGCTTTCTTT.

V is TRBV7-9 and J is TRBJ1-1, with D unresolved. Germline V CDR1 and CDR2: SEHNR, FQNEAQ (reference sequence). The V and J ends lost 4 bases and 1 base respectively, with 10 bases between them. The CDR3 is 14 residues long. CDR3 residues: CASSSIPGNTEAFF. The CDR3 DNA reads TGTGCCAGCAGCTCCATCCCCGGGAACACTGAAGCTTTCTTT.

The chain links TRBV20-1 to TRBJ2-2; D gene unclear. The CDR3 contains 11 residues. Trimming took off 3 bases at V and 4 bases at J, with 3 bases between the two ends. Germline CDR1 and CDR2: DFQATT and SNEGSKA (reference sequence). In DNA, the CDR3 is TGCAGTGCTAGCCTCACCGGGGAGCTGTTTTTT. This translates into CSASLTGELFF.

For the CDR3, the DNA is TGTGCCAGCGGCGAGGACAGGGGATGGTACAATGAGCAGTTCTTC. Translating it yields CASGEDRGWYNEQFF. The rearrangement links TRBV6-5 to TRBJ2-1; 9 bases line up with TRBD1. V lost 8 bases and J lost 4; bases outside the gene matches: 9. Germline V gene sequence: CDR1 MNHEY, CDR2 SVGAGI. CDR3 length: 15 amino acids.

The chain joins TRBV28 to TRBJ2-2; possibly TRBD1 or TRBD2 for D (5 bases each). Germline V gene lookup returns CDR1 MDHEN and CDR2 SYDVKM. V shed 4 bases and J shed 2 bases, with 14 bases lying between them. This CDR3 is built from 16 residues. The CDR3 DNA sequence: TGTGCCAGCAGTTCCTCCGGGACGGGAAACACCGGGGAGCTGTTTTTT. It yields the protein CASSSSGTGNTGELFF.

The V call is TRBV6-5, the J call TRBJ1-3, with D hard to call. The CDR3 totals 16 residues. Germline CDR1 is MNHEY and CDR2 is SVGAGI. Deletions cut 3 bases from V and 4 bases from J, with 16 bases between. In DNA, the CDR3 is TGTGCCAGCAGTTATCACCTGTCGGCAGCCGGAAACACCATATATTTT. This sequence encodes CASSYHLSAAGNTIYF.

This chain uses TRBV9 with TRBJ2-3; 8 bases match TRBD2. Germline V gives CDR1 SGDLS, CDR2 YYNGEE. CDR3 length equals 14 residues. The V gene end was trimmed by 3 bases and the J gene end by 6 bases; junction bases not matched to a gene: 6. CDR3 sequence reads: CASSAGLGGDTQYF. Written as DNA, the CDR3 is TGTGCCAGCAGCGCGGGACTAGGGGGGGATACGCAGTATTTT.

This clone has a single count. The chain recombines TRBV6-5 with TRBJ2-5; D is uncertain. Trimming removed 5 bases at V and 1 base at J, with 11 bases between. CDR1 is MNHEY and CDR2 is SVGAGI in the germline V gene. The CDR3 has 14 residues. The CDR3 nucleotides are TGTGCCAGCAGTCGACGACATTTCCAAGAGACCCAGTACTTC. As protein: CASSRRHFQETQYF.

The chain is built from TRBV15 and TRBJ2-7, with D hard to call. The germline V gene has CDR1 LNHNV and CDR2 YYDKDF (reference sequence). The CDR3 runs to 15 residues. Between the trimmed V and J ends, which lost 0 bases and 0 bases, there was a span of 9 bases. The CDR3 loop is CATSRDGSLSYEQYF. The CDR3 coding sequence is TGTGCCACCAGCAGAGATGGTAGTCTCTCCTACGAGCAGTACTTC.

The V and J genes are TRBV7-8 and TRBJ1-6, with D hard to call. This CDR3 has 13 amino acids. V gave up 5 bases and J gave up 7 bases, with 9 bases separating them. The germline V gene has CDR1 SGHVS and CDR2 FQNEAQ. The DNA for the CDR3 is TGTGCCAGCAGCCCGGTCAAGAATTCACCCCTCCACTTT. It is translated as CASSPVKNSPLHF.